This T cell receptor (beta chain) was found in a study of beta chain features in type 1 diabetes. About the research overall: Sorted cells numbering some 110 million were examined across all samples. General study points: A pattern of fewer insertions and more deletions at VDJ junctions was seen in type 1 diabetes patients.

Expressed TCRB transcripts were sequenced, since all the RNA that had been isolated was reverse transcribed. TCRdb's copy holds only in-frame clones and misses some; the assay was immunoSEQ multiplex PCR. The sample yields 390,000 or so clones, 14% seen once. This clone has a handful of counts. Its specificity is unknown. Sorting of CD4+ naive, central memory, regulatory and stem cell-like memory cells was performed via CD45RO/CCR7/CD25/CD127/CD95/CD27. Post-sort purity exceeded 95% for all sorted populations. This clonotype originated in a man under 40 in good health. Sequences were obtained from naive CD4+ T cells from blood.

CDR3 DNA: TGTGCCTGGAGTGGGCCCCCCCAGGCCTACACTAGCACAGATACGCAGTATTTT. Amino acids: CAWSGPPQAYTSTDTQYF. V gene TRBV30 combines with J gene TRBJ2-3; D gene unclear. Trimming took 1 base from V and 0 from J, leaving 20 bases between them. Germline values: CDR1 GTSNPN, CDR2 SVGIG (reference sequence). The CDR3 sequence is 18 residues long. Drawing the rest from reference TRBV30 and TRBJ2-3, the complete variable domain is SQTIHQWPATLVQPVGSPLSLECTVEGTSNPNLYWYRQAAGRGLQLLFYSVGIGQISSEVPQNLSASRPQDRQFILSSKKLLLSDSGFYLCAWSGPPQAYTSTDTQYFGPGTRLTVL.